What follows are 8 T cell receptor beta chains derived from one specimen sequenced in a study of PD-1 and CTLA-4 blockade in melanoma. The data were produced by immunoSEQ multiplex PCR, yet TCRdb's version contains in-frame clones alone and is incomplete. The table lists roughly 30,000 clones, roughly 90% of them singletons, with over 8.5% in the top ten. Sequenced material: CD8+ T cells from peripheral blood, taken from a patient given anti-PD-1 treatment. The receptors were gathered from a human donor with melanoma.

The chain carries TRBV15 and TRBJ2-6; the D is unclear. Trimming removed 5 bases at V and 0 bases at J, with 8 bases between. CDR1 and CDR2 from the germline V gene are LNHNV and YYDKDF (reference sequence). The CDR3 is 15 amino acids. DNA for the CDR3: TGTGCCACCAGCCGAAAGGACTCTGGGGCCAACGTCCTGACTTTC. This encodes CATSRKDSGANVLTF.

The rearrangement joins TRBV6-5 to TRBJ1-2; perhaps TRBD1 as D (5 bases). Trimming cost V 5 bases and J 0 bases, with 13 bases left between them. There are 15 residues in the CDR3. Germline CDR1 and CDR2: MNHEY and SVGAGI. CDR3 sequence: CASSPKDKANYGYTF. The CDR3, as DNA: TGTGCCAGCAGTCCCAAGGACAAAGCTAACTATGGCTACACCTTC.

The V call is TRBV14, the J call TRBJ2-3; 14 nucleotides line up with TRBD2. CDR1 and CDR2 (germline): SGHDN, FVKESK. The CDR3 is 18 amino acids. Trimming removed 5 bases from V and 3 bases from J; junction bases left unmatched: 10. This chain's CDR3 is CASSGLAGGWKVTDTQYF. The DNA for the CDR3 is TGTGCCAGCAGCGGACTAGCGGGAGGATGGAAGGTGACAGATACGCAGTATTTT.

The chain couples TRBV30 to TRBJ1-4, with 10 bases aligning to TRBD1. The ends lost 5 bases at V and 5 bases at J; junction bases unmatched: 2. Germline V lookup: CDR1 GTSNPN, CDR2 SVGIG (reference sequence). The CDR3 length is 13 residues. The CDR3 region is CAWGGQGNEKLFF. The CDR3, as DNA: TGTGCCTGGGGGGGACAGGGGAATGAAAAACTGTTTTTT.

V gene TRBV10-2 combines with J gene TRBJ1-4, with D maybe TRBD1 (5 bases). Trimming shortened V by 8 bases and J by 0 bases, and 7 bases separated the two germline ends. CDR1 and CDR2 (germline): WSHSY, SAAADI. The CDR3 has 13 amino acids. The DNA of the CDR3 is TGCGCCAGCGGGACTTCAACTAATGAAAAACTGTTTTTT. It encodes CASGTSTNEKLFF.

V usage is TRBV7-2 and J usage is TRBJ2-7, with unresolved D. Between the trimmed V and J ends, which lost 3 bases and 0 bases, there was a span of 6 bases. In germline, CDR1 is SGHTA, CDR2 FQGNSA. The CDR3 contains 13 residues. The CDR3 bases are TGTGCCAGCAGCTTGGATAGCTCCTACGAGCAGTACTTC. Translation gives CASSLDSSYEQYF.

This rearrangement joins TRBV12-3 or TRBV12-4 to TRBJ2-7; D is unclear. Trimming cost V 4 bases and J 1 base, with 8 bases left between them. The CDR3 sequence is 13 residues long. CDR3 residues: CASSSWESYEQYF. DNA of the CDR3: TGTGCCAGCAGTTCTTGGGAATCCTACGAGCAGTACTTC.

The rearrangement links TRBV11-2 to TRBJ1-1; D gene uncertain. Germline lookup yields CDR1 SGHAT and CDR2 FQNNGV. The CDR3 is made up of 14 amino acids. Between the trimmed V and J ends, which lost 4 bases and 1 base, there was a span of 10 bases. The CDR3 here is CASSSEEGNTEAFF. The CDR3 nucleotides read TGTGCCAGCAGCTCGGAAGAGGGGAACACTGAAGCTTTCTTT.